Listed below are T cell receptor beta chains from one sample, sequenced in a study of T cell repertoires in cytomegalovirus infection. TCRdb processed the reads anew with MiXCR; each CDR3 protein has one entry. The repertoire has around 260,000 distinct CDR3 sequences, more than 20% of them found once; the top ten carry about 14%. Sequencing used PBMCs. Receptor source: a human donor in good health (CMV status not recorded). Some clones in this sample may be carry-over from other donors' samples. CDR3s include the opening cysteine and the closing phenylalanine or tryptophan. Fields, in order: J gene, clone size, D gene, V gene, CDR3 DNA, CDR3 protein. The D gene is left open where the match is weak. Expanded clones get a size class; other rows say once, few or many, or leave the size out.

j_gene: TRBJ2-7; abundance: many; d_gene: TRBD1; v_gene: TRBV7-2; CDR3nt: TGTGCCAGCAGCGCCGGACAGGGGTTGTTCTACGAGCAGTACTTC; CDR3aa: CASSAGQGLFYEQYF
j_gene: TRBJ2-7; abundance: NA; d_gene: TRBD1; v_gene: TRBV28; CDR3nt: TGTGCCAGCACCCTAGGACAGGGGGGGTACGAGCAGTACTTC; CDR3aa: CASTLGQGGYEQYF
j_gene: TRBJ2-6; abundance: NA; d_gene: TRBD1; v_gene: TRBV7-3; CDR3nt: TGTGCCAGCAGCCGAGACAGGGGGGGGGCCAACGTCCTGACTTTC; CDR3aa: CASSRDRGGANVLTF
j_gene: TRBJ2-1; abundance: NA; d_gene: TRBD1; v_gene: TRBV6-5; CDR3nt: TGTGCCAGCAGTAAAAGACAGGGCCCCTACAATGAGCAGTTCTTC; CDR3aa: CASSKRQGPYNEQFF
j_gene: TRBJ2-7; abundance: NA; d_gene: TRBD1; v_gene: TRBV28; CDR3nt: TGTGCCAGCAGAGCCGGGACAGGGGAATCCTACGAGCAGTACTTC; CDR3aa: CASRAGTGESYEQYF
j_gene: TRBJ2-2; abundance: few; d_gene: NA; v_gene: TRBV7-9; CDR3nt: TGTGCCAGCAGCTTTCGTCCGACCGGGGAGCTGTTTTTT; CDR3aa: CASSFRPTGELFF
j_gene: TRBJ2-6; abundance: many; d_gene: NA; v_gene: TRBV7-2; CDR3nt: TGTGCCAGCAGCTTAGTTGGGGCCAACGTCCTGACTTTC; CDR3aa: CASSLVGANVLTF
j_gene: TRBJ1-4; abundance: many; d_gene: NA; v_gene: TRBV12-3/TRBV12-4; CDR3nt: TGTGCCAGCAGTTTTGGGACGTCTAATGAAAAACTGTTTTTT; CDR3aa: CASSFGTSNEKLFF
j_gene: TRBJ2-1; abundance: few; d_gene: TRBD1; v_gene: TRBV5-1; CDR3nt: TGCGCCAGCAGCTTGGGGGACAGATACAATGAGCAGTTCTTC; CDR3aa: CASSLGDRYNEQFF
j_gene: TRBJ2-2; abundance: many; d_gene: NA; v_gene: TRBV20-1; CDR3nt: TGCAGTGCTAGTTCTCCCCGCGTCACCGGGGAGCTGTTTTTT; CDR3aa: CSASSPRVTGELFF
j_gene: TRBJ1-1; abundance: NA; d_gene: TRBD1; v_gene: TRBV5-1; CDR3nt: TGCGCCAGCAGCCCATTGACAGGGGTGAACACTGAAGCTTTCTTT; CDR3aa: CASSPLTGVNTEAFF
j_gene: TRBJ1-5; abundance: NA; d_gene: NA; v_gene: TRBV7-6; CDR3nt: TGTGCCAGCAGCTGGACAGTACAAAATCAGCCCCAGCATTTT; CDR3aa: CASSWTVQNQPQHF